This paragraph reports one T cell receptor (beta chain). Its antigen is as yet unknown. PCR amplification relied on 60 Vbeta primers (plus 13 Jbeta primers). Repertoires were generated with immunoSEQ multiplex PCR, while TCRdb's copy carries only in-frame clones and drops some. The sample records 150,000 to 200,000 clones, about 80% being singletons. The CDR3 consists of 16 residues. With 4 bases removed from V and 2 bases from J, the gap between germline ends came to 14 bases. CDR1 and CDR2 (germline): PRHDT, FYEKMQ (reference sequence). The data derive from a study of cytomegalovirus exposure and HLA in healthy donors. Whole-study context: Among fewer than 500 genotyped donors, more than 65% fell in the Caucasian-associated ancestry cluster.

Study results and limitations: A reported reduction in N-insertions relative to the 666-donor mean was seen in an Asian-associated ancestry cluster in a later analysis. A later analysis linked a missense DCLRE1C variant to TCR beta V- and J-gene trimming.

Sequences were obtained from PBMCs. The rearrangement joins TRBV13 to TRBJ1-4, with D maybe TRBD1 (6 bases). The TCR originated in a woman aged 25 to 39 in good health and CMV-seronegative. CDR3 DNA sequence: TGTGCCAGCAGCTCGAAAGGACAGACTACTAATGAAAAACTGTTTTTT. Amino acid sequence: CASSSKGQTTNEKLFF.